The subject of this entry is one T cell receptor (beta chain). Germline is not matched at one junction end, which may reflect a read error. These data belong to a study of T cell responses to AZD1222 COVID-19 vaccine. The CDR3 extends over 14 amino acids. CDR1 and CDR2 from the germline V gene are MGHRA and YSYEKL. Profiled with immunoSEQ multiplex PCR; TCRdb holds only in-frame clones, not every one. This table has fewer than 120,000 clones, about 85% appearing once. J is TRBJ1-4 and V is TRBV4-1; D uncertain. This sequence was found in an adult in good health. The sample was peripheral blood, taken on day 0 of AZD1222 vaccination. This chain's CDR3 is CASSQTFTKEKLFF. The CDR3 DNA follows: TGCGCCAGCAGCCAAACTTTTACTAAGGAAAAACTGTTTTTT.